What follows are 3 T cell receptor beta chains derived from one specimen sequenced in a study of Ad26.COV2.S vaccination and SARS-CoV-2 variants. Treatment denoted: roughly 19 received Ad26.COV2.S at low or high dose, single or two shots; about 5 received placebo; per-sample allocation not given. Samples were taken on day 63 after the first vaccine or placebo injection. The method was immunoSEQ multiplex PCR; TCRdb's version includes in-frame clones alone and lacks a portion of them. The table includes around 300,000 clones, approximately 86% detected once. This specimen was peripheral blood, taken in a trial of Ad26.COV2.S vaccine versus placebo. Receptors originate from a person aged 18 to 59 who received the Ad26.COV2.S COVID-19 vaccine or a placebo.

For the CDR3, the DNA is TGTGCCAGTAGTACCGGGACAGGGGGATTAGCCAAAAACATTCAGTACTTC. Its protein product is CASSTGTGGLAKNIQYF. The chain couples TRBV19 to TRBJ2-4, with 11 bases identical to TRBD1. The germline gives CDR1 LNHDA, CDR2 SQIVND (reference sequence). V was pared by 4 bases and J by 0 bases, with 5 bases of the junction left unmatched. This CDR3 region has 17 residues.

This chain links TRBV29-1 with TRBJ2-2, with 7 bases that match TRBD1. The junction had 10 bases not matched to a gene; V was cut back by 0 bases and J by 6 bases. The CDR3 length is 16 residues. From germline, CDR1 is SQVTM and CDR2 ANQGSEA. The CDR3 here is CSVEDKSQGYAGELFF. The CDR3 DNA follows: TGCAGCGTTGAAGATAAGTCACAGGGGTACGCCGGGGAGCTGTTTTTT.

This chain links TRBV7-9 with TRBJ2-7; D is undetermined. This CDR3 spans 14 amino acids. The V end lost 1 base, the J end lost 0 bases, and 7 bases lay between the germline ends. Germline CDR1 SEHNR, CDR2 FQNEAQ (reference sequence). CDR3 region: CASSLGAASYEQYF. The CDR3 DNA sequence: TGTGCCAGCAGCTTAGGTGCAGCCTCCTACGAGCAGTACTTC.